These 17 T cell receptor beta chains were all obtained from the same sample, sequenced in a study of cytomegalovirus exposure and HLA in healthy donors. Produced via immunoSEQ multiplex PCR; TCRdb's table is partial and in-frame only. The sample carries about 180,000 clones, 85% recorded once. The specimen was PBMCs. Receptors were obtained from a man aged 18 to 30 in good health and CMV-seropositive.

CDR3 coding DNA: TGTGCCAGTAGTATGAGCGGGGCGAGCTCCTACAATGAGCAGTTCTTC. It codes for CASSMSGASSYNEQFF. The genes are TRBV19 and TRBJ2-1, with TRBD2 matching 7 bases. This CDR3 is 16 amino acids long. Germline CDR1 is LNHDA and CDR2 is SQIVND (reference sequence). V lost 3 bases, J lost 0 bases, and 5 bases stayed unmatched.

V is TRBV6-1 and J is TRBJ1-5; D might be TRBD1 (5 bases). There are 13 residues in the CDR3. Germline V lookup: CDR1 MNHNS, CDR2 SASEGT. V shed 5 bases and J shed 4 bases, with 9 bases lying between them. CDR3 bases: TGTGCCAGCAGTCCGACAGTAAATCAGCCCCAGCATTTT. As protein: CASSPTVNQPQHF.

The chain employs TRBV29-1 and TRBJ2-1; 7 bases match TRBD2. The CDR3 runs to 10 residues. Germline V gives CDR1 SQVTM, CDR2 ANQGSEA. CDR3 protein: CTGGDNEQFF. In DNA, the CDR3 is TGCACTGGGGGGGACAATGAGCAGTTCTTC.

The CDR3 protein is CASRPRDYFYNEQFF. The CDR3 DNA reads as TGTGCCAGCAGACCTAGGGACTATTTCTACAATGAGCAGTTCTTC. The rearrangement joins TRBV28 to TRBJ2-1; 7 positions agree with TRBD2. Unmatched junction bases numbered 8, after V lost 6 bases and J lost 3 bases. This CDR3 contains 15 residues. CDR1 is MDHEN, CDR2 SYDVKM, per germline.

The J gene is TRBJ1-1, the V gene TRBV6-5; D remains ambiguous. CDR3 length: 13 amino acids. The germline CDR1 and CDR2 sequences are MNHEY and SVGAGI. Trimming left V 5 bases short and J 3 bases short, with 10 bases between. The CDR3 coding sequence is TGTGCCAGCAGTCGTCCCCGGGACACTGAAGCTTTCTTT. The encoded protein is CASSRPRDTEAFF.

The V gene is TRBV5-1, the J gene TRBJ1-1, with D maybe TRBD1 (6 bases). This CDR3 region has 18 residues. Trimming took 3 bases from V and 1 from J, leaving 22 bases between them. Germline-derived CDR1 and CDR2 are SGHRS and YFSETQ. The CDR3 loop is CASSSLRHREGSNTEAFF. The CDR3 nucleotides are TGCGCCAGCAGCTCTCTTCGCCACAGGGAGGGATCGAACACTGAAGCTTTCTTT.

The rearrangement links TRBV29-1 to TRBJ1-1; D is unresolved. The CDR3 is made up of 12 amino acids. In germline, CDR1 is SQVTM, CDR2 ANQGSEA. Trimming took off 5 bases at V and 1 base at J, with 8 bases between the two ends. In DNA, the CDR3 is TGCAGCGTTCGACATGAGAACACTGAAGCTTTCTTT. The encoded protein is CSVRHENTEAFF.

V is TRBV6-1 and J is TRBJ2-7, with 7 bases fitting TRBD2. The germline V gene has CDR1 MNHNS and CDR2 SASEGT. Germline trimming cut 1 base from V and 4 bases from J; bases unmatched to any gene: 7. This CDR3 is built from 15 residues. The CDR3 here is CASSEDAGAAYEQYF. The CDR3 DNA is TGTGCCAGCAGTGAAGACGCGGGAGCTGCTTACGAGCAGTACTTC.

This chain uses TRBV10-2 with TRBJ1-1; 7 bases fit TRBD1. CDR3 size: 14 residues. CDR1 and CDR2 (germline): WSHSY, SAAADI. V lost 4 bases to trimming and J lost 4 bases; unmatched junction nucleotides: 6. The CDR3 coding sequence is TGCGCCAGCAGTGGGACAGGCCCCGGCACTGAAGCTTTCTTT. This translates into CASSGTGPGTEAFF.

This clone has just one count. The chain joins TRBV4-1 to TRBJ2-1, with 12 bases that match TRBD2. Germline V gives CDR1 MGHRA, CDR2 YSYEKL. The CDR3 loop spans 15 amino acids. With V trimmed by 1 base and J by 9 bases, 4 bases remained unmatched. CDR3 amino acids: CASSQGSSGGVEQFF. CDR3 coding DNA: TGCGCCAGCAGCCAAGGTTCTAGCGGGGGGGTTGAGCAGTTCTTC.

This sequence joins TRBV27 and TRBJ2-3, with TRBD2 identical over 15 bases. V lost 5 bases to trimming and J lost 1 base; unmatched junction nucleotides: 7. The CDR3 has 18 residues. CDR1 and CDR2 (germline): MNHEY, SMNVEV (reference sequence). The CDR3 DNA is TGTGCCAGCAGTCTGGGACTAGCGGGGGGATGGGGCACAGATACGCAGTATTTT. It encodes CASSLGLAGGWGTDTQYF.

The V gene is TRBV6-5, the J gene TRBJ1-2, with 8 positions matching TRBD1. Germline trimming cut 8 bases from V and 4 bases from J; bases unmatched to any gene: 6. Germline-derived CDR1 and CDR2 are MNHEY and SVGAGI. The length of the CDR3 is 13 residues. The CDR3 loop is CASWTGPPYGYTF. In nucleotides, the CDR3 is TGTGCCAGCTGGACAGGGCCCCCCTATGGCTACACCTTC.

The chain recombines TRBV28 with TRBJ1-6; D perhaps matches TRBD1 (6 bases). This CDR3 contains 15 residues. With 7 bases removed from V and 4 bases from J, the gap between germline ends came to 14 bases. Germline lookup yields CDR1 MDHEN and CDR2 SYDVKM. This CDR3 is CASIPGGEYNSPLHF. For the CDR3, the DNA is TGTGCCAGCATACCGGGGGGCGAGTATAATTCACCCCTCCACTTT.

The J gene is TRBJ1-4, the V gene TRBV7-9, with TRBD1 matching 10 bases. The CDR3 sequence is 15 residues long. Germline-derived CDR1 and CDR2 are SEHNR and FQNEAQ (reference sequence). V was clipped by 7 bases and J by 7 bases; unmatched bases: 9. CDR3 coding DNA: TGTGCCAGCACTCACCCGACAGGGGGCCTTGAAAAACTGTTTTTT. It translates to CASTHPTGGLEKLFF.

This clone was seen only once. The chain employs TRBV5-4 and TRBJ2-3; TRBD2 matches at 10 bases. This CDR3 has 15 amino acids. V was clipped by 4 bases and J by 3 bases; unmatched bases: 5. The germline gives CDR1 SGHNT, CDR2 YYREEE (reference sequence). CDR3 sequence: CASSLLAGVTDTQYF. The CDR3 coding sequence is TGTGCCAGCAGCCTGCTAGCGGGAGTAACAGATACGCAGTATTTT.

The sample holds one count of this clone. This chain connects TRBV27 to TRBJ2-7, with TRBD2 identical over 10 bases. Germline CDR1 MNHEY, CDR2 SMNVEV (reference sequence). The V gene end was trimmed by 4 bases and the J gene end by 4 bases; junction bases not matched to a gene: 4. The CDR3 sequence is 14 residues long. This CDR3 is CASSSRTSGYEQYF. In nucleotides, the CDR3 is TGTGCCAGCAGTTCCAGGACTAGCGGTTACGAGCAGTACTTC.

The chain employs TRBV29-1 and TRBJ1-1, with 9 bases that match TRBD1. Germline loops: CDR1 SQVTM, CDR2 ANQGSEA. J gave up 5 bases and V 6 bases, and 1 base lay outside the gene matches. The CDR3 runs to 11 residues. The CDR3 loop reads CSVGTGTEAFF. CDR3 sequence (DNA): TGCAGCGTCGGGACAGGGACTGAAGCTTTCTTT.